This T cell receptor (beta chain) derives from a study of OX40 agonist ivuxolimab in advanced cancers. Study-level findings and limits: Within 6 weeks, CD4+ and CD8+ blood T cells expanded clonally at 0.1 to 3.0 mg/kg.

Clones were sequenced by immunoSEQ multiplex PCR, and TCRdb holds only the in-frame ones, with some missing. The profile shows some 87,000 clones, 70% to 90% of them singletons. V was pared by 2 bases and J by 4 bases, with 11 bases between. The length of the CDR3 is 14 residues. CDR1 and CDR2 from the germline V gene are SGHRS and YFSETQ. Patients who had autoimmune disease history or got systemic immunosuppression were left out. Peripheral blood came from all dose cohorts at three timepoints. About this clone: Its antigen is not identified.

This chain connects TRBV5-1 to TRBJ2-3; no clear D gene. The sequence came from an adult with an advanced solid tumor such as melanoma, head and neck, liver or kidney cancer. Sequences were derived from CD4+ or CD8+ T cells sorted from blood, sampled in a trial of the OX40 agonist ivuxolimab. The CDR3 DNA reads TGCGCCAGCAGCTTAACCAGCCAGCCAGATACGCAGTATTTT. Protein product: CASSLTSQPDTQYF.